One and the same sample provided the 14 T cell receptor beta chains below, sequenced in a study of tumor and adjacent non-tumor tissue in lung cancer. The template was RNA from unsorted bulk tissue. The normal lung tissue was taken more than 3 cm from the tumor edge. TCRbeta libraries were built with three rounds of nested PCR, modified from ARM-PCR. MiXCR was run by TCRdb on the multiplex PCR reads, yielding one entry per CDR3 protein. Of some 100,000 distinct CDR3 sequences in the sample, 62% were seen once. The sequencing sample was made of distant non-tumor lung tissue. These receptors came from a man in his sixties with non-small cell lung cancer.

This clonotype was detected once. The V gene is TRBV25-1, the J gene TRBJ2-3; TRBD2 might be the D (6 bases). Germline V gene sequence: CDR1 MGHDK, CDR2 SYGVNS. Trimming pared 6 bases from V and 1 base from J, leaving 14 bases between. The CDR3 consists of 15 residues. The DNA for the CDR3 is TGTGCCAGCAGGATCGGGAGTAAACGCACAGATACGCAGTATTTT. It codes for CASRIGSKRTDTQYF. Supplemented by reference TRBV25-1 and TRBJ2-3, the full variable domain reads EADIYQTPRYLVIGTGKKITLECSQTMGHDKMYWYQQDPGMELHLIHYSYGVNSTEKGDLSSESTVSRIRTEHFPLTLESARPSHTSQYLCASRIGSKRTDTQYFGPGTRLTVL.

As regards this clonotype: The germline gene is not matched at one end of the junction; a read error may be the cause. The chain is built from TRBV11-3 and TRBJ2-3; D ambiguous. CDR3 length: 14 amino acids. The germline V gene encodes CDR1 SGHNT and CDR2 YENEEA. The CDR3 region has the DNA TGTGCCAGCGGCTTAGTCGGCTACATGGATACGCAGTATTTT. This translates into CASGLVGYMDTQYF. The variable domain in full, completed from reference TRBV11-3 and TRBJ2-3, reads EAGVVQSPRYKIIEKKQPVAFWCNPISGHNTLYWYLQNLGQGPELLIRYENEEAVDDSQLPKDRFSAERLKGVDSTLKIQPAELGDSAVYLCASGLVGYMDTQYFGPGTRLTVL.

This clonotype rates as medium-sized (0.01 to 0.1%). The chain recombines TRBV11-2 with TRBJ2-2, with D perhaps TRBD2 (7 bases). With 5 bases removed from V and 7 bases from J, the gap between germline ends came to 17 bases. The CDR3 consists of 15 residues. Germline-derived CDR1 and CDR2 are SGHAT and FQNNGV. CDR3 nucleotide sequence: TGTGCCAGCAGCCGGGGGGCCTGGTTTGACGGGGAGCTGTTTTTT. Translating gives CASSRGAWFDGELFF. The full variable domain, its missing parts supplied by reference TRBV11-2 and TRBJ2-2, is EAGVAQSPRYKIIEKRQSVAFWCNPISGHATLYWYQQILGQGPKLLIQFQNNGVVDDSQLPKDRFSAERLKGVDSTLKIQPAKLEDSAVYLCASSRGAWFDGELFFGEGSRLTVL.

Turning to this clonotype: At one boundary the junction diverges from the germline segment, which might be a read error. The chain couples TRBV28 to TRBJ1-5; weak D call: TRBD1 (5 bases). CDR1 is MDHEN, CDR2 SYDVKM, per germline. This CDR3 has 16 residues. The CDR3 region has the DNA TGTGCAAGCAGTTTTAGTACGGGGGTTAGCAATCAGCCCCACCATTTT. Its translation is CASSFSTGVSNQPHHF.

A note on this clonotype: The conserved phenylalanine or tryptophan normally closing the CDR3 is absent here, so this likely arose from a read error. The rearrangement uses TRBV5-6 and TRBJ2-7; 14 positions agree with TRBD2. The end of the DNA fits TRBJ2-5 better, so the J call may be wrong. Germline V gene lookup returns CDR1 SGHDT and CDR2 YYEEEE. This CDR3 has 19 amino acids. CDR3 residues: CASSSTWTSGRTGPETQYS. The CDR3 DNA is TGTGCCAGCAGCTCGACTTGGACTAGCGGGAGGACGGGGCCAGAGACCCAGTACTCC.

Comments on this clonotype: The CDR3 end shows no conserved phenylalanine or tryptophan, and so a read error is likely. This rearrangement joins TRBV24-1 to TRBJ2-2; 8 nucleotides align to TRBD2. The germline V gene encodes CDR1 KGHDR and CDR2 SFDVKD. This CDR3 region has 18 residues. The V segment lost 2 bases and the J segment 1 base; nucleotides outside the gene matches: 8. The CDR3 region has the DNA TGTGCCACCAGTGATTCCGGGACTAGTGGATTGAACACCGGGGAGCTGTTTTTG. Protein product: CATSDSGTSGLNTGELFL.

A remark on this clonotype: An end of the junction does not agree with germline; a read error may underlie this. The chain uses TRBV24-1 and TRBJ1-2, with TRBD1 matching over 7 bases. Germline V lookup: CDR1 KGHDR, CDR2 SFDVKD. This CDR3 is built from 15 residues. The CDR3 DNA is TGTGCCACCAGTGAAACCAGCGGGACAGCCTATGGCTACGCCTTC. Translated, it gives CATSETSGTAYGYAF.

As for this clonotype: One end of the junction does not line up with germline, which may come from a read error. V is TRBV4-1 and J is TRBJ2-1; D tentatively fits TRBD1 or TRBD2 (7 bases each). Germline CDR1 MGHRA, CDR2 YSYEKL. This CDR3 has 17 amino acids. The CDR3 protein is CASNQDRGGGASNEHFF. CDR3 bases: TGCGCCAGCAACCAAGATCGGGGAGGGGGCGCATCCAATGAGCATTTCTTC.

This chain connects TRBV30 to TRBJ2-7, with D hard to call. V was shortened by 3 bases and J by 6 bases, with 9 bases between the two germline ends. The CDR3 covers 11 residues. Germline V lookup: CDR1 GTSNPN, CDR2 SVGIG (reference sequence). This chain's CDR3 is CAWSTKAEQYF. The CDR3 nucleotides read TGTGCCTGGAGCACCAAGGCCGAGCAGTACTTC.

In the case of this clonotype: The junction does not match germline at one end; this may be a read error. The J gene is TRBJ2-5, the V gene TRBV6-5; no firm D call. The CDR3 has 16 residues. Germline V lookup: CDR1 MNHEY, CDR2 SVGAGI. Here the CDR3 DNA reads TGTGCAAGCAGTTACTCCTCGTGGAGTGCACAAGAGACCCAGTACTTC. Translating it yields CASSYSSWSAQETQYF.

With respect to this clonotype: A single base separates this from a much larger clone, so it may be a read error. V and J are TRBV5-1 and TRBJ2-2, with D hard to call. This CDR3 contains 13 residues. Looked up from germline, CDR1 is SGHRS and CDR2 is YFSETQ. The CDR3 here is CVSSLTVSGELFF. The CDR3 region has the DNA TGCGTCAGCAGCTTGACGGTCAGCGGGGAGCTGTTTTTT.

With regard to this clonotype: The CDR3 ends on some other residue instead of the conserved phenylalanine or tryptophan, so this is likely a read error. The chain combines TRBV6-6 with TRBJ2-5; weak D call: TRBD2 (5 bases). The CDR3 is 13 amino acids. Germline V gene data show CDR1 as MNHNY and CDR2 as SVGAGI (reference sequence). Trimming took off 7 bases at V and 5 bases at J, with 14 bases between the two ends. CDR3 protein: CASTHPGKETQYI. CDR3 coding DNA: TGTGCCAGCACTCACCCCGGGAAGGAGACCCAGTACATC.

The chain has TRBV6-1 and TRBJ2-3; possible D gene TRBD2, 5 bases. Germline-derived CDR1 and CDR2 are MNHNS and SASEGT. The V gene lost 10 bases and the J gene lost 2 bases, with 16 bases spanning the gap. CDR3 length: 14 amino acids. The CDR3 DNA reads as TGTGCCAACAGCCGGGATTTGGACACAGATACGCAGTATTTT. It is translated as CANSRDLDTDTQYF.

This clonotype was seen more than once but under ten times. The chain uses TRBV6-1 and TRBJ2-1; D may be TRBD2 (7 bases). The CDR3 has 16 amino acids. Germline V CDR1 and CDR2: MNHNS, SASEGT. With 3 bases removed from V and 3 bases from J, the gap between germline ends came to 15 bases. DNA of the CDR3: TGTGCCAGCAGTGATGGAGGGGGGGCCCTCTACAATGAGCAGTTCTTC. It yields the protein CASSDGGGALYNEQFF.